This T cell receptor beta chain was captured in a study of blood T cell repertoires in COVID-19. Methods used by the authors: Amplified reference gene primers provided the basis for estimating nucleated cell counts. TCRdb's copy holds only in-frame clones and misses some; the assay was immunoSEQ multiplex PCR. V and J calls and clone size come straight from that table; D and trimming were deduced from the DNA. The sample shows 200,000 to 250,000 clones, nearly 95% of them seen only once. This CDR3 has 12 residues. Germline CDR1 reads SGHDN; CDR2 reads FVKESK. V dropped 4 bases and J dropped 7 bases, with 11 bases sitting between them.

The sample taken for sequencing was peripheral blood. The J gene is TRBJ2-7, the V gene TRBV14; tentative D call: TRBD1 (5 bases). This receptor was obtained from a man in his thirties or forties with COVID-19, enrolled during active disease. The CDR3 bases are TGTGCCAGCAGCCTCGACAGAAGGGAGCAGTACTTC. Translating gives CASSLDRREQYF.